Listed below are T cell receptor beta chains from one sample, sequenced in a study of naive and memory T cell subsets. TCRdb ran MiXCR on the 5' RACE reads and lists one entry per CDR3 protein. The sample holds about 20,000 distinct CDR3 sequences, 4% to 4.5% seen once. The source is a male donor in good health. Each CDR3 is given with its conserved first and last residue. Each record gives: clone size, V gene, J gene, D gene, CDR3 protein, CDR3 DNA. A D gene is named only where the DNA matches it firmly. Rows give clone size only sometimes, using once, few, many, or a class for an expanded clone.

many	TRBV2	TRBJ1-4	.	CASRDRQATNEKLFF	TGTGCCAGCAGGGACAGACAGGCAACTAATGAAAAACTGTTTTTT
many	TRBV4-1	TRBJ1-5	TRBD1	CASSQETGNPNQPQHF	TGCGCCAGCAGCCAAGAGACAGGGAACCCAAATCAGCCCCAGCATTTT
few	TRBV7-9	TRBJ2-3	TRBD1	CASSLGMDRGRADTQYF	TGTGCCAGCAGCTTAGGGATGGACAGGGGGCGAGCAGATACGCAGTATTTT
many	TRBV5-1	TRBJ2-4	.	CASSLAGNLGNIQYF	TGCGCCAGCAGCCTCGCCGGGAACCTTGGGAACATTCAGTACTTC
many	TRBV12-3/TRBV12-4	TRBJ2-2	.	CASSPTGHGANTGELFF	TGTGCCAGCAGTCCAACCGGCCATGGAGCGAACACCGGGGAGCTGTTTTTT
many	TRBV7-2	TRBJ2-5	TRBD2	CASSRALAGGQETQYF	TGTGCCAGCAGCCGGGCCCTAGCGGGGGGGCAAGAGACCCAGTACTTC
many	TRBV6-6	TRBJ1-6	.	CASSYSSGGKNSPLHF	TGTGCCAGCAGTTACTCGAGTGGAGGGAAAAATTCACCCCTCCACTTT
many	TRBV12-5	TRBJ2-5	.	CASGLVQADRTQYF	TGTGCTAGTGGTTTGGTCCAGGCCGACAGGACCCAGTACTTC
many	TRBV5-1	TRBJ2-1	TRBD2	CASSLAAGGYNEQFF	TGCGCCAGCAGCTTGGCAGCGGGGGGATACAATGAGCAGTTCTTC
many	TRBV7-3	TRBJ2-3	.	CASSLSAGTDTQYF	TGTGCCAGCAGCCTGAGTGCGGGCACAGATACGCAGTATTTT
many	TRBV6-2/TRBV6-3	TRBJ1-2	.	CASNSHGQLNYYGYTF	TGTGCCAGCAACTCTCACGGGCAGCTGAATTACTATGGCTACACCTTC
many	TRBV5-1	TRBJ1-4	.	CASSFGTLATNEKLFF	TGCGCCAGCAGCTTCGGGACACTAGCAACTAATGAAAAACTGTTTTTT
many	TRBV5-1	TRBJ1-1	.	CASGLLKNTEAFF	TGCGCCAGCGGCCTACTTAAGAACACTGAAGCTTTCTTT
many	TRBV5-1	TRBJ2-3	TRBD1	CASSLTQGAGDTQYF	TGCGCCAGCAGTTTGACCCAGGGGGCCGGGGATACGCAGTATTTT
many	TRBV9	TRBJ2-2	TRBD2	CASSVREGRTGELFF	TGTGCCAGCAGCGTAAGGGAGGGCCGGACCGGGGAGCTGTTTTTT
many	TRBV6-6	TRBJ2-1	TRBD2	CASRPSGSSDNEQFF	TGTGCCAGCAGACCCAGCGGGAGTAGCGACAATGAGCAGTTCTTC
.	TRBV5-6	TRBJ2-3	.	CASSLSQRRITDTQYF	TGTGCCAGCAGCTTGTCCCAGCGACGAATCACAGATACGCAGTATTTT